A selection of T cell receptor beta chains follows, all from one sample in a study of monozygotic twins with inflammatory bowel disease. One entry per CDR3 protein, without DNA, is what TCRdb gives after re-calling the 5' RACE reads. The sample spans about 200,000 distinct CDR3 sequences; the ten largest clones claim roughly 7.7%. The source material was blood. Receptors originate from a human donor with ulcerative colitis or Crohn's disease, or a healthy co-twin of an affected twin (not recorded which). Both conserved end residues are part of each CDR3. Each record gives: CDR3 protein, J gene, V gene.

CDR3: CASSQGGGPLETQYF; J: TRBJ2-5; V: TRBV4-1
CDR3: CASRDQGSFPGNTIYF; J: TRBJ1-3; V: TRBV6-1
CDR3: CSASPYYEQYF; J: TRBJ2-7; V: TRBV20-1
CDR3: CASSPRGGGYNEQFF; J: TRBJ2-1; V: TRBV5-4
CDR3: CASRAGTLPRVGNEKLFF; J: TRBJ1-4; V: TRBV12-3/TRBV12-4
CDR3: CASRGAGSGDNEQFF; J: TRBJ2-1; V: TRBV6-1
CDR3: CASSIGTSGSTDTQYF; J: TRBJ2-3; V: TRBV5-1
CDR3: CASSLDLGGSSYEQYF; J: TRBJ2-7; V: TRBV7-2
CDR3: CASGFAGNTEAFF; J: TRBJ1-1; V: TRBV6-5
CDR3: CSVGGGSSYNEQFF; J: TRBJ2-1; V: TRBV29-1
CDR3: CASSLESPNVLTF; J: TRBJ2-6; V: TRBV5-1